This TCR beta chain is drawn from a study of identical twins (dated by TCRdb to about 2016). About the investigation overall: To test whether fetal clonotypes persist, the study used deep sequencing on TCR alpha and beta repertoires from monozygotic twins, unrelated adults of various ages, and cord blood. To rule out contamination, replicate twin experiments were performed at different times with different library preparation protocols. The research as a whole found: Out-of-frame TCR alpha sequences shared between twins showed an excess of low generation-probability sequences compared with coincidental sharing between unrelated individuals. Conclusions relied on cross-sectional statistical analysis, since the same donors could not be followed over many years. Abundant cord blood beta clonotypes had fewer insertions, young adult naive repertoires showed a similar but weaker trend, and memory repertoires showed no such trend. In beta out-of-frame sequences, excess twin sharing was weaker, because having fewer shared sequences lowered the signal-to-noise ratio. Recombination models systematically underestimated out-of-frame TCR alpha sharing in monozygotic twins but agreed with sharing between unrelated individuals. Invariant T cells such as MAIT and iNKT could partly confound zero-insertion analyses, though diverse VJ usage argued against this for most clonotypes.

The library was made by 5' RACE. Sequencer: Illumina HiSeq 2000. A universal primer binding site was introduced by template switching, and a unique molecular identifier was present in the final cDNA, enabling accurate counting of TCR cDNA molecules. Specific primers in the conserved constant-segment region were used to synthesize first-strand cDNA for TCR alpha and beta chains. To control for contamination, each cDNA library was double barcoded with a SMART-Mk sample barcode plus Illumina barcodes. TruSeq adapter sequences and Illumina sample barcodes were added in two successive PCR steps. The Illumina HiSeq platform was used with custom primers to sequence TCR alpha and beta cDNA libraries. Concerning the study's data processing: MiGEC was used to process raw reads and extract unique molecular identifiers, and MiXCR was used to find CDR3 positions. Recombination models were inferred per individual with the repgenHMM and IGoR tools using an EM algorithm. Shared clonotypes were analyzed with the tcR package in R, and sharing was normalized by the product of cloneset sizes. To study raw recombination free of thymic and clonal selection effects, out-of-frame nonproductive sequences were analyzed. TCRdb's own reprocessing of the public reads used fastp at Q25 and MiXCR and kept productive beta chains. Each entry merges the rows of one CDR3 protein and shows their most common DNA and genes. TCRdb's processing, not the authors', yielded these V and J calls. This sample lists hundreds of thousands of distinct CDR3 sequences; over 8.5% were detected once. The ten top clones hold around 0.98% of the sample.

The germline V gene yields MGHRA for CDR1 and YSYEKL for CDR2. The trim is 1 base for V and 7 bases for J, with a gap of 14 bases between the germline ends. Spanning cysteine to phenylalanine, the CDR3 consists of 16 amino acids. The sequence is cut down to CDR3 DNA, 48 bases in frame from base 1. All donors were healthy Caucasians. The twin cohort consisted of three pairs of female monozygotic twins, all aged 18 to 29 years. Peripheral blood mononuclear cells were the source from which RNA for the TCR libraries was isolated. This clonotype has only a few counts. What this receptor recognizes is not known. No per-base quality is available; no much larger clone lies one base away. The sample was also reused in another study, on yellow fever vaccine responses in identical twins. As that second study puts it: According to the authors, in identical twins the way T cells responded to vaccination appeared partly convergent and partly personalized. In the study, vaccine-responding T cell clones were precisely tracked in identical twins.

The TCR comes from a woman younger than 35 in good health. Rearrangement joined TRBV4-1 to TRBJ1-6; the D gene remains uncertain. What was sequenced was PBMCs. The DNA reads as follows: TGCGCCAGCAGCCAAGGAACTGAGAGGGTCAATTCACCCCTCCACTTT. Its translation reads: CASSQGTERVNSPLHF.